Listed here are 16 T cell receptor beta chains from one sample, sequenced in a study of blood T cell repertoires in COVID-19. Assay: immunoSEQ multiplex PCR; the TCRdb copy retains only in-frame clones and omits some. The data contain around 99,000 clones, approximately 80% of them singletons. Sequenced material: peripheral blood. These receptors were collected from a woman aged 45 to 65 with acute or convalescent COVID-19.

This clone has only one observation. The chain has TRBV5-1 and TRBJ2-3; the match to TRBD2 covers 13 bases. The germline V gene encodes CDR1 SGHRS and CDR2 YFSETQ. The CDR3 consists of 17 residues. The ends lost 4 bases at V and 6 bases at J; junction bases unmatched: 11. The CDR3 DNA follows: TGCGCCAGCAGCGCGGGACTAGCGGGGTCCTGGAGGGATACGCAGTATTTT. Translated: CASSAGLAGSWRDTQYF.

The chain uses TRBV4-2 and TRBJ2-5, with D tentatively TRBD2 (6 bases). Germline V gene sequence: CDR1 LGHNA, CDR2 YNFKEQ. V gave up 1 base and J gave up 5 bases, with 23 bases separating them. The CDR3 runs to 18 residues. The CDR3 DNA reads TGTGCCAGCAGCCAAGTAGTCGTACGGGGGTCTAGCGTGGAGACCCAGTACTTC. As protein: CASSQVVVRGSSVETQYF.

CDR3 DNA: TGTGCCTGGAGTGTAGGGGGCCTCAACACTGAAGCTTTCTTT. Translation gives CAWSVGGLNTEAFF. This chain links TRBV30 with TRBJ1-1; 7 bases are a match to TRBD1. This CDR3 is 14 amino acids long. J lost 2 bases, V lost 0 bases, and 3 bases had no gene match. The germline V gene has CDR1 GTSNPN and CDR2 SVGIG (reference sequence).

The chain is built from TRBV30 and TRBJ2-3; 8 nucleotides line up with TRBD2. This CDR3 spans 15 amino acids. Germline V gene lookup returns CDR1 GTSNPN and CDR2 SVGIG (reference sequence). Unmatched junction bases numbered 7, after V lost 2 bases and J lost 3 bases. The CDR3 here is CAWSRERGSTDTQYF. CDR3 DNA sequence: TGTGCCTGGAGTCGAGAGCGGGGGTCAACAGATACGCAGTATTTT.

The rearrangement links TRBV7-3 to TRBJ2-2, with 8 bases identical to TRBD1. With 4 bases clipped from V and 4 bases from J, the junction kept 8 bases outside the gene matches. The CDR3 totals 16 residues. Per germline, CDR1 SGHTA and CDR2 FQGTGA. CDR3 sequence (DNA): TGTGCCAGCAGCTCCGCGGGACAGGCGGGCACCGGGGAGCTGTTTTTT. This gives the protein CASSSAGQAGTGELFF.

The V call is TRBV7-9, the J call TRBJ2-2; D is unclear. The CDR3 is 15 amino acids. Germline V gene lookup returns CDR1 SEHNR and CDR2 FQNEAQ (reference sequence). V dropped 5 bases and J dropped 3 bases, with 13 bases sitting between them. The CDR3 nucleotides are TGTGCCAGCAGCACCTTGACTGGATACACCGGGGAGCTGTTTTTT. Its translation: CASSTLTGYTGELFF. Full variable domain (remainder filled in from reference TRBV7-9 and TRBJ2-2): DTGVSQNPRHKITKRGQNVTFRCDPISEHNRLYWYRQTLGQGPEFLTYFQNEAQLEKSRLLSDRFSAERPKGSFSTLEIQRTEQGDSAMYLCASSTLTGYTGELFFGEGSRLTVL.

The rearrangement uses TRBV5-1 and TRBJ1-1, with 7 bases that match TRBD1. The V gene end was trimmed by 3 bases and the J gene end by 1 base; junction bases not matched to a gene: 3. Germline CDR1 reads SGHRS; CDR2 reads YFSETQ. This CDR3 spans 14 amino acids. The CDR3 region is CASSYRQGNTEAFF. For the CDR3, the DNA is TGCGCCAGCAGCTATCGACAGGGGAACACTGAAGCTTTCTTT. Variable domain in full (rest from reference TRBV5-1 and TRBJ1-1): KAGVTQTPRYLIKTRGQQVTLSCSPISGHRSVSWYQQTPGQGLQFLFEYFSETQRNKGNFPGRFSGRQFSNSRSEMNVSTLELGDSALYLCASSYRQGNTEAFFGQGTRLTVV.

The chain is built from TRBV6-4 and TRBJ1-5; 9 bases agree with TRBD1. Looked up from germline, CDR1 is MRHNA and CDR2 is SNTAGT. This CDR3 region has 13 residues. The J segment lost 5 bases and the V segment lost 6 bases, leaving 2 bases of the junction unmatched. The CDR3 is CASRQGADQPQHF. CDR3 DNA sequence: TGTGCCAGCAGACAGGGGGCAGATCAGCCCCAGCATTTT.

V gene TRBV6-2 or TRBV6-3 combines with J gene TRBJ2-3, with 8 nucleotides matching TRBD1. After removal of 6 bases from V and 2 bases from J, the junction contained 13 bases not matched to a gene. Germline V gene lookup returns CDR1 MNHEY and CDR2 SVGEGT. The CDR3 runs to 17 residues. CDR3 sequence: CASSRRTGIENTDTQYF. In DNA form, the CDR3 reads TGTGCCAGCAGCCGCCGGACAGGGATTGAGAACACAGATACGCAGTATTTT.

This sequence joins TRBV18 and TRBJ1-1; possible D gene TRBD1, 6 bases. Trimming removed 9 bases from V and 3 bases from J, with 14 bases in between. This CDR3 is built from 13 residues. The germline CDR1 and CDR2 sequences are KGHSH and LQKENI. The CDR3 loop is CASSPGQYTEAFF. Written as DNA, the CDR3 is TGTGCCAGTTCCCCCGGACAGTACACTGAAGCTTTCTTT.

This clone was observed once. The chain combines TRBV7-8 with TRBJ2-2; D might be TRBD2 (5 bases). Germline V CDR1 and CDR2: SGHVS, FQNEAQ. Trimming stripped 7 bases from V and 8 bases from J, with 14 bases between. The CDR3 runs to 13 residues. The CDR3 spells CASNVQGGGELFF. In DNA, the CDR3 is TGTGCCAGCAACGTTCAAGGCGGGGGGGAGCTGTTTTTT.

CDR3 sequence reads: CASSPRDRELTEAFF. CDR3 nucleotide sequence: TGCGCCAGCAGCCCCCGGGACAGGGAACTCACTGAAGCTTTCTTT. J is TRBJ1-1 and V is TRBV5-1, with TRBD1 matching over 9 bases. The V and J ends lost 4 bases and 4 bases, in that order; junction bases with no gene match: 8. The germline V gene has CDR1 SGHRS and CDR2 YFSETQ. The CDR3 spans 15 residues. Using reference TRBV5-1 and TRBJ1-1 for the parts outside the CDR3, the full variable domain is KAGVTQTPRYLIKTRGQQVTLSCSPISGHRSVSWYQQTPGQGLQFLFEYFSETQRNKGNFPGRFSGRQFSNSRSEMNVSTLELGDSALYLCASSPRDRELTEAFFGQGTRLTVV.

This clone came up a few times. The chain employs TRBV25-1 and TRBJ1-2; D is possibly TRBD1 (5 bases). The CDR3 extends over 13 amino acids. The V gene's germline CDR1 is MGHDK and CDR2 SYGVNS. V lost 6 bases and J 4 bases, leaving 12 bases between the germline ends. In nucleotides, the CDR3 is TGTGCCAGCAGGGGGGGACTGAGCTATGGCTACACCTTC. Protein: CASRGGLSYGYTF.

V is TRBV27 and J is TRBJ1-6; D is perhaps TRBD1 (5 bases). V gave up 6 bases and J gave up 0 bases, with 18 bases separating them. The V gene's germline CDR1 is MNHEY and CDR2 SMNVEV (reference sequence). The CDR3 has 18 amino acids. CDR3 sequence: CASRVYRGDSSYNSPLHF. The CDR3 coding sequence is TGTGCCAGCAGAGTTTATAGAGGTGACAGCTCCTATAATTCACCCCTCCACTTT.

The chain is built from TRBV19 and TRBJ2-1; TRBD1 agrees at 7 bases. V was pared by 2 bases and J by 9 bases, with 13 bases of the junction left unmatched. Germline V gene sequence: CDR1 LNHDA, CDR2 SQIVND (reference sequence). The CDR3 loop spans 16 amino acids. The CDR3 nucleotides read TGTGCCAGTAGTATAATCCCTTTGACAGGGCGAGGTGAGCAGTTCTTC. Its protein product is CASSIIPLTGRGEQFF.

The rearrangement uses TRBV11-2 and TRBJ2-4; the match to TRBD2 covers 10 bases. The trim removed 4 bases at V and 4 bases at J, leaving 1 base unmatched. The CDR3 is 14 residues long. From germline, CDR1 is SGHAT and CDR2 FQNNGV. CDR3 in amino acids: CASSSTSGKNIQYF. The CDR3 DNA sequence: TGTGCCAGCAGCTCGACTAGCGGGAAAAACATTCAGTACTTC.